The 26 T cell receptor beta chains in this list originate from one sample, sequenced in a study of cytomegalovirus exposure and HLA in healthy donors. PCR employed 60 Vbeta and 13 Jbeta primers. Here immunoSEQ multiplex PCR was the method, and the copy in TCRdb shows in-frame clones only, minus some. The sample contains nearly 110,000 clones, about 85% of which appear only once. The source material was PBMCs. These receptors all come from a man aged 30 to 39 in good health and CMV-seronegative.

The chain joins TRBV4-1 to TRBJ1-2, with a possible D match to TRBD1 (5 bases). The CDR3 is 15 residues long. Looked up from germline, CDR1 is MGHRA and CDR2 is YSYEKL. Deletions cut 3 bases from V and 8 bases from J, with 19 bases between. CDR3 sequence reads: CASSQGGYSTEGYTF. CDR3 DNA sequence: TGCGCCAGCAGCCAGGGGGGTTACTCGACGGAAGGCTACACCTTC.

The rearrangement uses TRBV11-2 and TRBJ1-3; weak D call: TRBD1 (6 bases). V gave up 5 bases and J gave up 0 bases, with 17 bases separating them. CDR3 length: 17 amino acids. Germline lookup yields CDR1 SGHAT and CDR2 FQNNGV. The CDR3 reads CASSRGAAESSGNTIYF. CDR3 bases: TGTGCCAGCAGCCGGGGGGCAGCGGAGAGCTCTGGAAACACCATATATTTT.

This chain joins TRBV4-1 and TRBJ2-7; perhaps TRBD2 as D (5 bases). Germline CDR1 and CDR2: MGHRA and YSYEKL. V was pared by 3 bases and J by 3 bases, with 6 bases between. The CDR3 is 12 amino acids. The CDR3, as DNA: TGCGCCAGCAGCCAGAGCGGCTACGAGCAGTACTTC. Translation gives CASSQSGYEQYF.

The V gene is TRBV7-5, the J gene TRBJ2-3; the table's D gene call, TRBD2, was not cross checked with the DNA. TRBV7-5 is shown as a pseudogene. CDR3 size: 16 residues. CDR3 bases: TGTGCCAGGGGGGAGAGGGGGGGAGATTTCACAGATACGCAGTATTTT. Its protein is CARGERGGDFTDTQYF.

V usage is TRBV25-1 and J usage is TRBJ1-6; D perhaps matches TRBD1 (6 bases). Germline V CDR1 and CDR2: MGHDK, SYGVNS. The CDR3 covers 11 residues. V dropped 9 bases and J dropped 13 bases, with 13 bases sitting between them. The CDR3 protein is CARSGARPLHF. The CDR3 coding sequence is TGTGCCAGGTCAGGGGCTCGGCCCCTCCACTTT.

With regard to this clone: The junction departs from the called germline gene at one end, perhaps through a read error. The CDR3 reads CASSEGQYLNQPQHF. As DNA, the CDR3 is TGTGCCAGCAGCGAAGGACAGTACCTCAATCAGCCCCAGCATTTT. The chain couples TRBV2 to TRBJ1-5; possible D gene TRBD1, 6 bases. Germline V gene lookup returns CDR1 SNHLY and CDR2 FYNNEI. This CDR3 is 15 amino acids long.

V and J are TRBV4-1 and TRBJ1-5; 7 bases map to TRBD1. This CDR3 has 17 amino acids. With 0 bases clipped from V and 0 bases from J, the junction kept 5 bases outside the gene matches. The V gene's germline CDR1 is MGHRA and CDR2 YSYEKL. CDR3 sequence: CASSQDGTAYSNQPQHF. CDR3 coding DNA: TGCGCCAGCAGCCAAGATGGGACAGCATATAGCAATCAGCCCCAGCATTTT.

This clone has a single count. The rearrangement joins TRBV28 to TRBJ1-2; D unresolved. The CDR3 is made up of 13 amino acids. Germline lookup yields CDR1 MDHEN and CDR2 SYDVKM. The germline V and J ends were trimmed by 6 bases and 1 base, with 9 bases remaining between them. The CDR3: CASSPSGNYGYTF. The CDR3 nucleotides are TGTGCCAGCAGCCCCTCGGGTAACTATGGCTACACCTTC.

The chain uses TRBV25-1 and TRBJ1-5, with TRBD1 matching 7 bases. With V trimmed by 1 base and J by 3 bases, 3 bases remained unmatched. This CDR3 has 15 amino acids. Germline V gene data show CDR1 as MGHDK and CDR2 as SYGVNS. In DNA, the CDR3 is TGTGCCAGCAGTGAATCGGGGACAGCCAATCAGCCCCAGCATTTT. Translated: CASSESGTANQPQHF.

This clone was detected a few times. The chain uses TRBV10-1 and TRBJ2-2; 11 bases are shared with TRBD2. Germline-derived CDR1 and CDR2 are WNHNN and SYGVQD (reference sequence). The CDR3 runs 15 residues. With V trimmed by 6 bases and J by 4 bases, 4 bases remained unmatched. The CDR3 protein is CASRPGTSGTGELFF. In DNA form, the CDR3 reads TGCGCCAGCAGACCCGGGACTAGCGGCACCGGGGAGCTGTTTTTT.

The CDR3 reads CASSLELAGNEQFF. The CDR3, as DNA: TGCGCCAGCAGCTTGGAATTAGCCGGCAATGAGCAGTTCTTC. The chain uses TRBV5-1 and TRBJ2-1; no clear D. Deletions cut 0 bases from V and 6 bases from J, with 10 bases between. CDR3 length equals 14 residues. Per germline, CDR1 SGHRS and CDR2 YFSETQ.

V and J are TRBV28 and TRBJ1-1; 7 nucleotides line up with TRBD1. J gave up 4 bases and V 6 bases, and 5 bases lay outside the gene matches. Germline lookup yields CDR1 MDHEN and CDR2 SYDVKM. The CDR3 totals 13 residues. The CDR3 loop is CASRPTGVTEAFF. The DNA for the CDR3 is TGTGCCAGCAGACCTACAGGGGTCACTGAAGCTTTCTTT.

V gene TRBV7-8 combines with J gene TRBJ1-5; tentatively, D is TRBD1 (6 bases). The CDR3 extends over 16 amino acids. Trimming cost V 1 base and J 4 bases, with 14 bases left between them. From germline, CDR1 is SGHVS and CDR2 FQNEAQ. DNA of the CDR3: TGTGCCAGCAGCTTAGGAGGGATGGGGGCGAATCAGCCCCAGCATTTT. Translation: CASSLGGMGANQPQHF.

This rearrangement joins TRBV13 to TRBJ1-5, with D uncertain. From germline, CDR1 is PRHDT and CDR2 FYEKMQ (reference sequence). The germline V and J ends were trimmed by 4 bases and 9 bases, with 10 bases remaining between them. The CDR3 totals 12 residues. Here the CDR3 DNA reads TGTGCCAGCAGCTCCGGAGGAGGGCCCCAGCATTTT. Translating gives CASSSGGGPQHF.

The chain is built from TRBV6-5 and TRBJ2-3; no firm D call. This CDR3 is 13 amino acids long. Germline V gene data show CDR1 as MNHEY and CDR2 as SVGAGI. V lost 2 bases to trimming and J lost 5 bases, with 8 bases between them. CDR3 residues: CASSYLAGDTQYF. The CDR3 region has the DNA TGTGCCAGCAGTTACCTCGCAGGAGATACGCAGTATTTT.

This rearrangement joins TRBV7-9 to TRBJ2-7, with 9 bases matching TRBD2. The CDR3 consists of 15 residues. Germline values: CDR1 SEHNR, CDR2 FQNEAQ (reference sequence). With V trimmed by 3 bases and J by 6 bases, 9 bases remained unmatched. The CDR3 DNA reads TGTGCCAGCAGCTTGTCGGGACTAGCAATGGGCGAGCAGTACTTC. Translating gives CASSLSGLAMGEQYF.

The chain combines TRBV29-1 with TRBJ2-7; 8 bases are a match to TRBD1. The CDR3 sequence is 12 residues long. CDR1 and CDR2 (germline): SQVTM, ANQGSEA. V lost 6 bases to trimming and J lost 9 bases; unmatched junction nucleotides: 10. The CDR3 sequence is CSVGGTGGGQYF. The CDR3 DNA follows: TGCAGCGTAGGGGGGACAGGAGGCGGGCAGTACTTC.

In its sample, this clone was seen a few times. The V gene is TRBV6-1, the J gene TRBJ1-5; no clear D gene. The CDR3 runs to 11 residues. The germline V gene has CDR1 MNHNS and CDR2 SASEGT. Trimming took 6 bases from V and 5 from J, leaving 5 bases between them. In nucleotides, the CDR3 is TGTGCCAGCAGGGAGGATCAGCCCCAGCATTTT. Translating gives CASREDQPQHF.

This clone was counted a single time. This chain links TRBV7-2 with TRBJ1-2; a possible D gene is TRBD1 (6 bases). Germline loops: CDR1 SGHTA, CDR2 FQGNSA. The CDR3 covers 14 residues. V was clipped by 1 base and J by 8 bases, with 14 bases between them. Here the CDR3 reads CASSLVQGLKGYTF. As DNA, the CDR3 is TGTGCCAGCAGCTTAGTCCAGGGGCTAAAAGGCTACACCTTC.

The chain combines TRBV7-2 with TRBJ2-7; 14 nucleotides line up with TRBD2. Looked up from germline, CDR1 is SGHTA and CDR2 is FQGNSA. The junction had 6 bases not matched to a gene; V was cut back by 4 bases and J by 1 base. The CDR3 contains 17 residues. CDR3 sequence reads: CASSSLRTSGRSYEQYF. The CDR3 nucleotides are TGTGCCAGCAGCTCTTTACGGACTAGCGGGAGGTCCTACGAGCAGTACTTC. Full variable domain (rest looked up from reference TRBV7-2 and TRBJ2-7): GAGVSQSPSNKVTEKGKDVELRCDPISGHTALYWYRQSLGQGLEFLIYFQGNSAPDKSGLPSDRFSAERTGGSVSTLTIQRTQQEDSAVYLCASSSLRTSGRSYEQYFGPGTRLTVT.

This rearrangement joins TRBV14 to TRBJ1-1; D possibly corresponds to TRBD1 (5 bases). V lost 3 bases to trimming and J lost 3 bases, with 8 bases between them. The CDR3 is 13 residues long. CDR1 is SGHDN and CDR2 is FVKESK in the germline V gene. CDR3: CASSQAGYTEAFF. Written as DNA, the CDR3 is TGTGCCAGCAGCCAGGCAGGGTACACTGAAGCTTTCTTT.

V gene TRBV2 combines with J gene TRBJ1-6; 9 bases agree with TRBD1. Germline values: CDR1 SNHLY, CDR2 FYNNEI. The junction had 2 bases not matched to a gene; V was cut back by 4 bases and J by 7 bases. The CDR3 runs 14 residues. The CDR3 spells CASSGQGGNSPLHF. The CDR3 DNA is TGTGCCAGCAGTGGACAGGGGGGGAATTCACCCCTCCACTTT. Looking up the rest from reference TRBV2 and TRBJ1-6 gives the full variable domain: EPEVTQTPSHQVTQMGQEVILRCVPISNHLYFYWYRQILGQKVEFLVSFYNNEISEKSEIFDDQFSVERPDGSNFTLKIRSTKLEDSAMYFCASSGQGGNSPLHFGNGTRLTVT.

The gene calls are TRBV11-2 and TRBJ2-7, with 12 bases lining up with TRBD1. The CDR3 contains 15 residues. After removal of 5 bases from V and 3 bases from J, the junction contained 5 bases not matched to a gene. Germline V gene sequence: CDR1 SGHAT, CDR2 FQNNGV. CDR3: CASSPGTGGFYEQYF. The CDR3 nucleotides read TGTGCCAGCAGCCCCGGGACAGGGGGCTTCTACGAGCAGTACTTC.

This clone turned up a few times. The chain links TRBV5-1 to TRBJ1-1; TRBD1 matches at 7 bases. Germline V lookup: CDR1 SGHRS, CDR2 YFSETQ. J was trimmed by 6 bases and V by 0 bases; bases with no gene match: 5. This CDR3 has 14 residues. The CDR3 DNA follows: TGCGCCAGCAGCTTGGCGACAGGGATCTCTGAAGCTTTCTTT. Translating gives CASSLATGISEAFF.

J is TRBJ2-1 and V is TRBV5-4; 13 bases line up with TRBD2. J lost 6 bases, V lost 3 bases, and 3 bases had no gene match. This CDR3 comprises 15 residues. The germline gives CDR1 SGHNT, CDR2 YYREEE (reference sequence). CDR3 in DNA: TGTGCCAGCAGCTCGGGACTAGCGGGATCCAATGAGCAGTTCTTC. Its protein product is CASSSGLAGSNEQFF.

CDR3: CATTSGTHYEQYF. The CDR3, as DNA: TGTGCCACCACTTCCGGGACACACTACGAGCAGTACTTC. This chain joins TRBV28 and TRBJ2-7; tentatively, D is TRBD1 (6 bases). Germline CDR1 MDHEN, CDR2 SYDVKM. The CDR3 length is 13 residues. Deletions cut 10 bases from V and 3 bases from J, with 16 bases between. Looking up the rest from reference TRBV28 and TRBJ2-7 gives the full variable domain: DVKVTQSSRYLVKRTGEKVFLECVQDMDHENMFWYRQDPGLGLRLIYFSYDVKMKEKGDIPEGYSVSREKKERFSLILESASTNQTSMYLCATTSGTHYEQYFGPGTRLTVT.